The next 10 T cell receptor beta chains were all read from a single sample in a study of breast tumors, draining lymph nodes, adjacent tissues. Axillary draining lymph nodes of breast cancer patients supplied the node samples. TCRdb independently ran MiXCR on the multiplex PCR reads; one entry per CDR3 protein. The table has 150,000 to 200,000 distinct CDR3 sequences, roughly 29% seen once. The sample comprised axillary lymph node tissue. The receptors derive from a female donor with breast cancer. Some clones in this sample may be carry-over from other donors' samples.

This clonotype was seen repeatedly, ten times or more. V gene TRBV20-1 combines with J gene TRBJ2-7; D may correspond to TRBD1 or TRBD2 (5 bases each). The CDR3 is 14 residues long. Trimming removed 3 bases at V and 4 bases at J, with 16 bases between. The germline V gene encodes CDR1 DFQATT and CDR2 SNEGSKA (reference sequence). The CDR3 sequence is CSASPTTGTYEQYF. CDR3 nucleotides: TGCAGTGCTAGCCCGACGACTGGGACGTACGAGCAGTACTTC.

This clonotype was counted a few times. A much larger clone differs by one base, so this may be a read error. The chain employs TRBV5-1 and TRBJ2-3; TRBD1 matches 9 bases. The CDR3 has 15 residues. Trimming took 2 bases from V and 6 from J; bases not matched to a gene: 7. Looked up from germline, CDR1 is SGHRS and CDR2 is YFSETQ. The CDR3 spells CASSFGDRDDDTQYF. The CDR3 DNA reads TGCGCCAGCAGCTTTGGGGACAGGGATGACGATACGCAGTATTTT.

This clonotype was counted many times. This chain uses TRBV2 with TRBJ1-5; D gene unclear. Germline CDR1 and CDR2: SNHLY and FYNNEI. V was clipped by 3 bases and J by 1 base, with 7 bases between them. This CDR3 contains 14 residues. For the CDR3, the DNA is TGTGCCAGCAGTGATAGGCAGAGCAATCAGCCCCAGCATTTT. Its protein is CASSDRQSNQPQHF. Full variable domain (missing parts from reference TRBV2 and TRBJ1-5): EPEVTQTPSHQVTQMGQEVILRCVPISNHLYFYWYRQILGQKVEFLVSFYNNEISEKSEIFDDQFSVERPDGSNFTLKIRSTKLEDSAMYFCASSDRQSNQPQHFGDGTRLSIL.

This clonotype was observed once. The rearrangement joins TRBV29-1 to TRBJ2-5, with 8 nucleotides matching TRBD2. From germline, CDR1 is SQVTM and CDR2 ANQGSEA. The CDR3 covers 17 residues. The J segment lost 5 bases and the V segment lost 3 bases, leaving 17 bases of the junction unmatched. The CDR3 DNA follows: TGCAGCGTTGAGTTGGGGTGGCTAGCGGGCCGTGGGGAGACCCAGTACTTC. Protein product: CSVELGWLAGRGETQYF.

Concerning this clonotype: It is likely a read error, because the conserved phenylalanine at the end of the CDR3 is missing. Here the CDR3 DNA reads TGTGTCACCAGGGGAGCGGGGGCCGGGGAGCTGTTTCTT. Translated, it gives CVTRGAGAGELFL. The chain combines TRBV24-1 with TRBJ2-2; 8 bases line up with TRBD2. The CDR3 spans 13 residues. Germline assignment: CDR1 KGHDR and CDR2 SFDVKD.

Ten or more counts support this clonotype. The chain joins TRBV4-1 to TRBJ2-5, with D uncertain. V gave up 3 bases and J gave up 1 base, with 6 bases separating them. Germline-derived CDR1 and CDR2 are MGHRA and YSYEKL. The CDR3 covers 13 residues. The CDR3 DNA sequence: TGCGCCAGCAGCCAGGGCCCCCAAGAGACCCAGTACTTC. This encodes CASSQGPQETQYF.

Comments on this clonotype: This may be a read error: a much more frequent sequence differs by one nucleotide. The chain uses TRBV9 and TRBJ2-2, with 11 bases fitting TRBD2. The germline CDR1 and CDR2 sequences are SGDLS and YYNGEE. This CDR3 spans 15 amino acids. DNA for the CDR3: TGTGCCAGCAGCCCTAGCGGGGGGCCCACCGAGGAGCTGTTTTTT. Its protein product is CASSPSGGPTEELFF.

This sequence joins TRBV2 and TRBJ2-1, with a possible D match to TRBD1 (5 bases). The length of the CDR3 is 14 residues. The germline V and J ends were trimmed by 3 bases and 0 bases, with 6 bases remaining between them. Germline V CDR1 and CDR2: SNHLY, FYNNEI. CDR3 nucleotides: TGTGCCAGCAGTGATGACAGCTCCTACAATGAGCAGTTCTTC. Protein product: CASSDDSSYNEQFF.

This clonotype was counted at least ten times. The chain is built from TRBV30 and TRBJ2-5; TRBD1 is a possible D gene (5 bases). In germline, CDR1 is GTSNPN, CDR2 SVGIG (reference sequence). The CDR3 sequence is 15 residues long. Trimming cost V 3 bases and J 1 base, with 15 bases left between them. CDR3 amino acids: CAWRQAQTFQETQYF. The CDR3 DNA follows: TGTGCCTGGAGACAGGCCCAGACCTTCCAAGAGACCCAGTACTTC.

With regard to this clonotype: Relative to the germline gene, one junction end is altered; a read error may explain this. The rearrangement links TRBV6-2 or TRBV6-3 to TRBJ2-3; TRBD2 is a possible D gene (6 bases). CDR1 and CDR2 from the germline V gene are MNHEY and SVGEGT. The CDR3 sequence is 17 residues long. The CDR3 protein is CASSHSKGDSLADTQYF. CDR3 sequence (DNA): TGTGCCAGCAGTCACTCGAAAGGGGACTCCTTAGCGGATACGCAGTATTTT.